This T cell receptor beta chain was retrieved from a study of cytomegalovirus exposure and HLA in healthy donors. Study results and limitations: As a later analysis revealed, the rate of TCR association differed by HLA locus, with DRB1 most and HLA-C fewest. A later analysis associated 16,951 TCR beta sequences with HLA alleles at a 0.05 false discovery rate. In vitro testing confirmed a few CMV-associated chains as specific for CMV antigens.

This clone has more than one count but fewer than ten. What it binds is not known. With V trimmed by 0 bases and J by 5 bases, 5 bases remained unmatched. The CDR3 contains 16 residues. CDR1 is ENHRY and CDR2 is SYGVKD in the germline V gene. The PCR used 60 Vbeta and 13 Jbeta primers. Libraries were prepared by immunoSEQ multiplex PCR; TCRdb keeps only in-frame clonotypes and omits some of them. Among over 100,000 clones listed, approximately 10% were seen once. Healthy bone marrow donors formed the donor group. This clonotype originated in a woman aged 40-49 years in good health and CMV-seropositive. The material sequenced was PBMCs. This chain uses TRBV10-3 with TRBJ2-5, with 11 bases aligning to TRBD2. CDR3 region: CAISESSGGAEETQYF. In DNA form, the CDR3 reads TGTGCCATCAGTGAGTCTAGCGGGGGGGCCGAGGAGACCCAGTACTTC.